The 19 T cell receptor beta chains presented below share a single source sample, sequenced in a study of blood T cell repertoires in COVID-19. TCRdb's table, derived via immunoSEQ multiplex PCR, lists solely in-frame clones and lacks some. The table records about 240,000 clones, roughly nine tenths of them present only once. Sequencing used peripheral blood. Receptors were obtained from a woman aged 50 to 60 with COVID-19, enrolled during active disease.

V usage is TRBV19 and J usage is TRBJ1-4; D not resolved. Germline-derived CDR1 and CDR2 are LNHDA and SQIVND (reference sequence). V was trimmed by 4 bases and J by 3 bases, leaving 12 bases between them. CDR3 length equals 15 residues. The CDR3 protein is CASSNDVGANEKLFF. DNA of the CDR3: TGTGCCAGTAGTAACGATGTCGGGGCTAATGAAAAACTGTTTTTT.

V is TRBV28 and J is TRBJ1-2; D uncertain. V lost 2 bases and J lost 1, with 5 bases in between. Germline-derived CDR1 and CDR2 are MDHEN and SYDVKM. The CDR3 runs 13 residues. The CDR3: CASSLGLNYGYTF. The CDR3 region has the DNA TGTGCCAGCAGTTTAGGCCTTAACTATGGCTACACCTTC.

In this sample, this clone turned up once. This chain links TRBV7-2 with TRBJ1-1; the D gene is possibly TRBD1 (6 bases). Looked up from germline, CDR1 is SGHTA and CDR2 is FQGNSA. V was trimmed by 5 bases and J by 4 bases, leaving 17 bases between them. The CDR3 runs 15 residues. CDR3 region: CASSATRGGVTEAFF. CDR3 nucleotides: TGTGCCAGCAGCGCTACCAGGGGTGGGGTCACTGAAGCTTTCTTT.

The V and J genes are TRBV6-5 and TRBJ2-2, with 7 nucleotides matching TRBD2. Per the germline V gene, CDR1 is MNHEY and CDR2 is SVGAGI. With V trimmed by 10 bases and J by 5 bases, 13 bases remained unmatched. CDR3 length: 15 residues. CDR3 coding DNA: TGTGCCACCCTTCGGAGGGACTACCGAACCGGGGAGCTGTTTTTT. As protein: CATLRRDYRTGELFF.

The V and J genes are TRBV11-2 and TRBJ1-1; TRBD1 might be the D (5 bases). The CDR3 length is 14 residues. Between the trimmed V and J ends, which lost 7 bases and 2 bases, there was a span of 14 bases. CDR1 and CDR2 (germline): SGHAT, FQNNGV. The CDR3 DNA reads TGTGCCAGCAACCGAGACAGAGTTAACACTGAAGCTTTCTTT. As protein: CASNRDRVNTEAFF.

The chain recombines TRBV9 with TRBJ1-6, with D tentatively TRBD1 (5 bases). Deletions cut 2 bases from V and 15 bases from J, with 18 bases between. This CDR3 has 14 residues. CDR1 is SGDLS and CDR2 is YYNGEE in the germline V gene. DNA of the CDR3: TGTGCCAGCAGCGTGGGGGGAGGGAGTAAGCTCCTCCACTTT. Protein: CASSVGGGSKLLHF.

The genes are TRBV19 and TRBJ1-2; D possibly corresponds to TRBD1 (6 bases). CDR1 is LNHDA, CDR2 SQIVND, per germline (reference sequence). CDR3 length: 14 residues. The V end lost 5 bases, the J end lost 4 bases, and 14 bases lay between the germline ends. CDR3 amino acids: CASSPETGLYGYTF. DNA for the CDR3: TGTGCCAGTAGTCCCGAGACAGGTCTCTATGGCTACACCTTC.

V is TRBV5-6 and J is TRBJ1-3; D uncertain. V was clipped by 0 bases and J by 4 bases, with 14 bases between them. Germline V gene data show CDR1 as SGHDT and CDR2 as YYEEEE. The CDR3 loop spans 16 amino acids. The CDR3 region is CASSLVGRNGGNTIYF. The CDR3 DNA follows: TGTGCCAGCAGCTTGGTGGGTCGAAACGGGGGAAACACCATATATTTT. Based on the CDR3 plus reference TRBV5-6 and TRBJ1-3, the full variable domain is DAGVTQSPTHLIKTRGQQVTLRCSPKSGHDTVSWYQQALGQGPQFIFQYYEEEERQRGNFPDRFSGHQFPNYSSELNVNALLLGDSALYLCASSLVGRNGGNTIYFGEGSWLTVV.

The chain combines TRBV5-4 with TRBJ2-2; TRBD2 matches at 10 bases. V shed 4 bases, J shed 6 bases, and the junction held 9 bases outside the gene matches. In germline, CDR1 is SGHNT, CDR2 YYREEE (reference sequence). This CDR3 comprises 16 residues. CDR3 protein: CASSPASGGAPGELFF. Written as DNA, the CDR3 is TGTGCCAGCAGCCCCGCGAGCGGGGGGGCCCCCGGGGAGCTGTTTTTT.

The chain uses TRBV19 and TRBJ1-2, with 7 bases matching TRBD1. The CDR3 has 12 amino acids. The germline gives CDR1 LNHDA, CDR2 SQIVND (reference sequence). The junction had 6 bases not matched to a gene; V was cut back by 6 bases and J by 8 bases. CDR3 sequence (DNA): TGTGCCAGTAGAACAGGGGTGGAGGGCTACACCTTC. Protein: CASRTGVEGYTF.

The CDR3 bases are TGCGCCAGCAGCTTTGGACAGGGTGGCTACACCTTC. It yields the protein CASSFGQGGYTF. The chain carries TRBV5-1 and TRBJ1-2, with TRBD1 matching over 8 bases. The CDR3 length is 12 residues. The V segment lost 2 bases and the J segment 7 bases; nucleotides outside the gene matches: 1. Germline CDR1 SGHRS, CDR2 YFSETQ.

CDR3 protein: CSVGLRGGRGDTQYF. The CDR3 DNA reads TGCAGCGTTGGTTTGCGGGGGGGCCGGGGAGATACGCAGTATTTT. The chain uses TRBV29-1 and TRBJ2-3; 9 nucleotides line up with TRBD2. CDR1 SQVTM and CDR2 ANQGSEA come from the germline V gene. The length of the CDR3 is 15 residues. The V segment lost 4 bases and the J segment 5 bases; nucleotides outside the gene matches: 10.

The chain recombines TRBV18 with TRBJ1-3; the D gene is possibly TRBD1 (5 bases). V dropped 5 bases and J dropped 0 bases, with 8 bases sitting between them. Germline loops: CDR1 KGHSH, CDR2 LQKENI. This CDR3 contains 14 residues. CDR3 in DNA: TGTGCCAGCTCAGCGGGGGTCTCTGGAAACACCATATATTTT. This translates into CASSAGVSGNTIYF.

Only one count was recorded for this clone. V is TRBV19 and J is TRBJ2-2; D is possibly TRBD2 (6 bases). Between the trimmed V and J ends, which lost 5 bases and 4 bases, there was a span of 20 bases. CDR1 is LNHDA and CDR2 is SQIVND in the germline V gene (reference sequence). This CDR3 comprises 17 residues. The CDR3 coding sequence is TGTGCCAGTAGTGGCGGTTCGCGGGGTCCGTTCACCGGGGAGCTGTTTTTT. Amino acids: CASSGGSRGPFTGELFF.

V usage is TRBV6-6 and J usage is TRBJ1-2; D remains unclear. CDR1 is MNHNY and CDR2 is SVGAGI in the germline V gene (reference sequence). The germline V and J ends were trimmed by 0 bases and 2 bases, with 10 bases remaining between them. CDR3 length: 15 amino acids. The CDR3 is CASSYSRAGNYGYTF. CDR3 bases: TGTGCCAGCAGTTACTCGAGGGCGGGAAACTATGGCTACACCTTC.

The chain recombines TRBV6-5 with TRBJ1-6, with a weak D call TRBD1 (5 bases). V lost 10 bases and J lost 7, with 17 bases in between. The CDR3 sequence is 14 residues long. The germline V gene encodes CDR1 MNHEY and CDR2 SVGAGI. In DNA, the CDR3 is TGTGCCACCTCCGACGAGGAGGGGAATTCACCCCTCCACTTT. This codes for CATSDEEGNSPLHF.

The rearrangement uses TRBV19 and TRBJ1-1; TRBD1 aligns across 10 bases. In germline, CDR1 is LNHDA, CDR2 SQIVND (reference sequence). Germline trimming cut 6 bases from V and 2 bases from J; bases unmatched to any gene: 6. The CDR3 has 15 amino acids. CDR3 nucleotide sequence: TGTGCCAGTAGGGGGGGGACAGGGGCCAACACTGAAGCTTTCTTT. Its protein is CASRGGTGANTEAFF.

CDR3 sequence: CASSVTSGGHDEQFF. DNA of the CDR3: TGTGCCAGCAGCGTCACTAGCGGGGGGCACGATGAGCAGTTCTTC. The chain carries TRBV9 and TRBJ2-1, with 12 bases that match TRBD2. The J segment lost 8 bases and the V segment lost 2 bases, leaving 5 bases of the junction unmatched. Germline V lookup: CDR1 SGDLS, CDR2 YYNGEE. The CDR3 extends over 15 amino acids. The full variable domain, in which reference TRBV9 and TRBJ2-1 provide the parts outside the CDR3, is DSGVTQTPKHLITATGQRVTLRCSPRSGDLSVYWYQQSLDQGLQFLIQYYNGEERAKGNILERFSAQQFPDLHSELNLSSLELGDSALYFCASSVTSGGHDEQFFGPGTRLTVL.

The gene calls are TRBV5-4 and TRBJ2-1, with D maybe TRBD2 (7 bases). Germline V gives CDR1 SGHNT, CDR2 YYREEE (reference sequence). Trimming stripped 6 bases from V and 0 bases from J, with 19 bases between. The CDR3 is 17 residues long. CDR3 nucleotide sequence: TGTGCCAGCACGCCCCCGGGGGGCCCCTACTCCTACAATGAGCAGTTCTTC. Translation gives CASTPPGGPYSYNEQFF.